The T cell receptor (beta chain) under discussion was sequenced for a study of blood T cell repertoires in COVID-19. For the study at large: The United States, Italy and Spain supplied acute and convalescent COVID-19 samples. In each case, the material was cDNA or gDNA derived from T cells, B-cell-depleted T cells, or PBMCs.

From germline, CDR1 is SGHRS and CDR2 YFSETQ. The ends lost 4 bases at V and 7 bases at J; junction bases unmatched: 12. There are 15 residues in the CDR3. Original processing methods: Amplification from reference gene primers served as the basis for estimated nucleated cell counts. The protocol was immunoSEQ multiplex PCR, while the TCRdb copy is restricted to in-frame clones and leaves out a portion. V and J calls and clone size follow that table, whereas D and trimming were derived from the DNA. This sample has about 190,000 clones, with 60% to 80% found just once. This sequence originates from a woman aged 70 to 79 with acute or convalescent COVID-19. The chain uses TRBV5-1 and TRBJ2-7, with 9 bases fitting TRBD1. The specimen was peripheral blood. This CDR3 is CASSPGGTGIVEQYF. CDR3 coding DNA: TGCGCCAGCAGCCCAGGCGGGACAGGGATTGTTGAGCAGTACTTC.